The rows below give T cell receptor beta chains drawn from one sample of a study of OX40 agonist ivuxolimab in advanced cancers. Using immunoSEQ multiplex PCR, the repertoire was profiled, and TCRdb retains in-frame clones only, with some absent. In the table there are about 22,000 clones, about 88% of which are singletons. Source: CD4+ or CD8+ T cells sorted from blood, taken in a trial of the OX40 agonist ivuxolimab. These receptors were taken from an adult with an advanced solid tumor such as melanoma, head and neck, liver or kidney cancer. CDR3s include the opening cysteine and the closing phenylalanine or tryptophan. D genes are given only for firm matches. The listing skips clone size in some rows; elsewhere it reads once, few, many or a size class.

clone size	D gene	J gene	V gene	CDR3 protein	CDR3 DNA
once	.	TRBJ2-1	TRBV7-8	CASSLYYGNEQFF	TGTGCCAGCAGCTTATACTACGGTAATGAGCAGTTCTTC
.	.	TRBJ2-3	TRBV27	CASSSPGQGLNTQYF	TGTGCCAGCAGTTCCCCAGGACAGGGACTAAATACGCAGTATTTT
.	.	TRBJ2-7	TRBV9	CASSVVPGNEQYF	TGTGCCAGCAGCGTAGTACCCGGGAACGAGCAGTACTTC
.	TRBD1	TRBJ1-6	TRBV4-2	CASSQEPKKTGGIGNSPLHF	TGTGCCAGCAGCCAGGAGCCCAAAAAGACAGGGGGAATAGGTAATTCACCCCTCCACTTT
.	.	TRBJ1-2	TRBV11-3	CASSLYGALRTAPLRGYTF	TGTGCCAGCAGCTTATACGGGGCTTTACGGACAGCCCCTCTGAGAGGCTACACCTTC
.	.	TRBJ2-7	TRBV27	CASSFRDNYEQYF	TGTGCCAGCAGTTTCCGGGACAATTACGAGCAGTACTTC
.	.	TRBJ1-2	TRBV5-4	CASSLDIHYGYTF	TGTGCCAGCAGCTTGGATATTCACTATGGCTACACCTTC
.	TRBD2	TRBJ2-7	TRBV6-6	CASRPGLAGVYEQYF	TGTGCCAGTCGACCGGGACTAGCGGGAGTTTACGAGCAGTACTTC
.	.	TRBJ2-1	TRBV30	CAWSVFFGQKIMNEQFF	TGTGCCTGGAGTGTATTTTTCGGGCAGAAGATAATGAATGAGCAGTTCTTC
once	TRBD2	TRBJ2-1	TRBV7-7	CASSFRVAGVDEQFF	TGTGCCAGCAGCTTTAGGGTAGCGGGAGTAGATGAGCAGTTCTTC
.	.	TRBJ2-5	TRBV29-1	CSATGNQETQYF	TGCAGCGCAACCGGGAACCAAGAGACCCAGTACTTC
.	.	TRBJ2-3	TRBV18	CASSPNGRDTDTQYF	TGTGCCAGCTCACCAAATGGCCGGGACACAGATACGCAGTATTTT
.	TRBD2	TRBJ2-1	TRBV7-8	CASSFGLAGADEQFF	TGTGCCAGCAGCTTCGGACTAGCGGGAGCCGATGAGCAGTTCTTC
.	.	TRBJ2-1	TRBV4-2	CASSLGGNEQFF	TGTGCCAGCAGCTTGGGGGGCAATGAGCAGTTCTTC
.	TRBD2	TRBJ2-1	TRBV30	CAWSVWTSGGNEQFF	TGTGCCTGGAGTGTTTGGACTAGCGGGGGGAATGAGCAGTTCTTC
.	.	TRBJ2-6	TRBV27	CASKPYGANVLTF	TGTGCCAGCAAGCCGTATGGGGCCAACGTCCTGACTTTC
.	.	TRBJ2-1	TRBV14	CASSQWGPLYNEQFF	TGTGCCAGCAGCCAATGGGGCCCACTCTACAATGAGCAGTTCTTC
.	.	TRBJ2-2	TRBV6-6	CASRPRGGELFF	TGTGCCAGCAGGCCTAGGGGCGGGGAGCTGTTTTTT
once	.	TRBJ2-1	TRBV7-9	CASSRYNEQFF	TGTGCCAGCAGCAGATACAATGAGCAGTTCTTC
once	.	TRBJ2-1	TRBV5-1	CASSLVGRNNEQFF	TGCGCCAGCAGCTTGGTCGGGAGAAACAATGAGCAGTTCTTC
.	.	TRBJ1-5	TRBV27	CASRMGGQPQHF	TGTGCCAGCAGAATGGGGGGTCAGCCCCAGCATTTT
.	TRBD1	TRBJ2-1	TRBV7-9	CASSLEEVGQSSYNEQFF	TGTGCCAGCAGCTTAGAAGAGGTGGGACAGAGCTCCTACAATGAGCAGTTCTTC
.	.	TRBJ2-1	TRBV27	CASSLNRQFF	TGTGCCAGCAGTTTAAATAGGCAGTTCTTC
medium-sized	.	TRBJ2-7	TRBV20-1	CSARTGGEQYF	TGCAGTGCCAGAACTGGGGGCGAGCAGTACTTC
.	TRBD2	TRBJ2-7	TRBV14	CASSHTASGRGLYEQYF	TGTGCCAGCAGCCATACGGCTAGCGGGAGGGGACTCTACGAGCAGTACTTC
.	.	TRBJ1-1	TRBV6-5	CASSYSGVGNTEAFF	TGTGCCAGCAGTTACTCGGGGGTCGGGAATACTGAAGCTTTCTTT
.	.	TRBJ2-5	TRBV27	CASSFGPLGETQYF	TGTGCCAGCAGTTTTGGACCTCTTGGAGAGACCCAGTACTTC
.	.	TRBJ2-7	TRBV30	CAWSSGVEQYF	TGTGCCTGGAGTTCCGGAGTCGAGCAGTACTTC
.	.	TRBJ2-1	TRBV7-9	CASSRPGTQYNEQFF	TGTGCCAGCAGCCGCCCCGGGACTCAATACAATGAGCAGTTCTTC
.	.	TRBJ2-3	TRBV4-3	CASSQGLFGSGTQYF	TGCGCCAGCAGCCAAGGTCTATTCGGGAGTGGTACGCAGTATTTT
.	.	TRBJ2-5	TRBV27	CASSLSALETQYF	TGTGCCAGCAGTTTATCGGCGTTAGAGACCCAGTACTTC
.	.	TRBJ1-1	TRBV7-2	CASSLVVGEAFF	TGTGCCAGCAGCTTAGTAGTCGGTGAAGCTTTCTTT
.	.	TRBJ1-2	TRBV19	CASSIVVAGGYTF	TGTGCCAGTAGTATCGTCGTCGCCGGTGGCTACACCTTC